This passage covers 2 T cell receptor beta chains from one sample sequenced in a study of identical twins. TCRdb re-called the 5' RACE reads through MiXCR, storing one row per CDR3 protein. The sample lists some 500,000 distinct CDR3 sequences; approximately 15% were seen once. These data were also filed under a second study, of yellow fever vaccine responses in identical twins.

The specimen was CD4+ T cells sorted from blood. The receptors were gathered from a woman aged 18-29 years in good health.

This clonotype was seen a few times. V usage is TRBV12-3 or TRBV12-4 and J usage is TRBJ2-7, with unresolved D. The germline V and J ends were trimmed by 1 base and 3 bases, with 7 bases remaining between them. The length of the CDR3 is 13 residues. CDR3 in DNA: TGTGCCAGCAGTTTAGAACCAGTCTACGAGCAGTACTTC. Amino acids: CASSLEPVYEQYF.

This clonotype came up many times. V is TRBV12-3 or TRBV12-4 and J is TRBJ2-3; 9 bases align to TRBD1. V was clipped by 5 bases and J by 4 bases; unmatched bases: 4. This CDR3 has 14 residues. This CDR3 reads CASSRTGVADTQYF. The CDR3 DNA sequence: TGTGCCAGCAGTAGGACAGGGGTAGCAGATACGCAGTATTTT.